The clone carrying this T cell receptor (beta chain) was seen ten or more times. What it recognizes is unknown. Sequencing of 15-18 subjects in each run yielded over 180 million TCR-beta sequences. TCRdb independently ran MiXCR on the 5' RACE reads; one entry per CDR3 protein. In the table there are tens of thousands of distinct CDR3 sequences, 3.5% to 5.5% of which are singletons. The CDR3 has 13 amino acids. The V end lost 6 bases, the J end lost 4 bases, and 11 bases lay between the germline ends. The sample originates from a study of neurological immune-mediated disorders. Study-wide results and limits: The level of TCR clonal expansion was highest in patients with HTLV-1-associated myelopathy and lowest in multiple sclerosis, where it fell below the level seen in healthy controls. There were no CDR3 amino acid sequences shared by expanded clones across subjects, a result suggesting private repertoires in all groups.

Source material: PBMCs. The chain is built from TRBV12-3 or TRBV12-4 and TRBJ2-3; D is ambiguous. The clonotype comes from a woman aged 60-75 years with multiple sclerosis. The CDR3 region is CASSQLRADTQYF. In nucleotides, the CDR3 is TGTGCCAGCAGCCAACTTCGCGCAGATACGCAGTATTTT.